Following are 11 T cell receptor beta chains from one sample sequenced in a study of response to subunit inactivated influenza vaccine listed by TCRdb under 2018. The library was obtained by RT-PCR. Sequencing was performed on an Illumina HiSeq 2500. TCRdb took the public reads, trimmed them with fastp at Q25, ran MiXCR for clone calling and kept in-frame beta chains. Here each entry gathers all rows of one CDR3 protein and keeps the most common genes and DNA. The sample has 450,000 to 600,000 distinct CDR3 sequences on record, about 7.6% of them singletons. The ten largest clones add up to over 10% of the sample. Sequences were derived from PBMCs from blood, sampled less than 30 months after vaccination. All receptors come from a man in his fifties or sixties who received an inactivated influenza vaccine. Donor details come from another sample of the same person, matched by shared clones.

This clonotype was seen repeatedly, ten times or more. V and J are TRBV12-3 or TRBV12-4 and TRBJ2-7; tentatively, D is TRBD1 (5 bases). The CDR3 length is 14 residues. Trimming removed 6 bases from V and 0 bases from J, with 12 bases in between. DNA of the CDR3: TGTGCCAGCAGAGCAGGGTATAGCTCCTACGAGCAGTACTTC. Encoded protein: CASRAGYSSYEQYF.

This clonotype has a handful of counts. The chain joins TRBV28 to TRBJ2-7, with 9 nucleotides matching TRBD2. After removal of 6 bases from V and 0 bases from J, the junction contained 6 bases not matched to a gene. The CDR3 totals 15 residues. Germline assignment: CDR1 MDHEN and CDR2 SYDVKM. The CDR3 nucleotides read TGTGCCAGCAGACCTAGCGGGGTCAGCTCCTACGAGCAGTACTTC. Residues: CASRPSGVSSYEQYF.

This clonotype was recorded at least ten times. The chain carries TRBV5-5 and TRBJ1-1; 7 nucleotides line up with TRBD1. This CDR3 has 14 residues. Trimming took 4 bases from V and 5 from J; bases not matched to a gene: 8. Germline V CDR1 and CDR2: SGHKS, YYEKEE (reference sequence). CDR3 DNA sequence: TGTGCCAGCAGCCAACAGGGGAGACGGACTGAAGCTTTCTTT. Its protein is CASSQQGRRTEAFF.

This clonotype has only a few counts. The rearrangement joins TRBV24-1 to TRBJ2-1; possible D gene TRBD2, 6 bases. Germline V CDR1 and CDR2: KGHDR, SFDVKD. This CDR3 contains 16 residues. Deletions cut 4 bases from V and 0 bases from J, with 12 bases between. The CDR3 region is CATSDPSSDSYNEQFF. The CDR3 DNA is TGTGCCACCAGTGACCCCTCTAGCGACTCCTACAATGAGCAGTTCTTC.

To note about this clonotype: The junction shows a germline mismatch at one end, possibly a read error. This chain joins TRBV15 and TRBJ1-1; perhaps TRBD1 as D (6 bases). This CDR3 comprises 14 residues. CDR1 and CDR2 (germline): LNHNV, YYDKDF (reference sequence). The CDR3 DNA reads as TGTGCCGCCAGCAGGGGCCGATTGAACACTGAAGCTTTCTTT. Translating gives CAASRGRLNTEAFF.

This chain links TRBV20-1 with TRBJ2-1; D unclear. The CDR3 consists of 13 residues. The germline CDR1 and CDR2 sequences are DFQATT and SNEGSKA (reference sequence). Trimming stripped 3 bases from V and 4 bases from J, with 10 bases between. CDR3 bases: TGCAGTGCTAGTGTGGAAGTATACAATGAGCAGTTCTTC. It translates to CSASVEVYNEQFF.

This clonotype has just a few counts. V and J are TRBV28 and TRBJ1-5; D unresolved. Germline V gene data show CDR1 as MDHEN and CDR2 as SYDVKM. CDR3 length: 14 amino acids. Trimming pared 6 bases from V and 2 bases from J, leaving 11 bases between. The CDR3 nucleotides read TGTGCCAGCAGCACCGGGGTTGGCAATCAGCCCCAGCATTTT. This gives the protein CASSTGVGNQPQHF.

This clonotype showed up just a few times. The chain links TRBV27 to TRBJ1-5, with TRBD1 matching 9 bases. V shed 7 bases and J 9 bases; nucleotides not matched to a gene: 13. The CDR3 covers 15 residues. The V gene's germline CDR1 is MNHEY and CDR2 SMNVEV (reference sequence). The CDR3 nucleotides are TGTGCCAGCACGGAACATAACAGGGGGCGAAGGCCCCAGCATTTT. It codes for CASTEHNRGRRPQHF.

This clonotype was seen at least ten times. V is TRBV20-1 and J is TRBJ2-7, with D tentatively TRBD2 (7 bases). There are 13 residues in the CDR3. The V gene lost 6 bases and the J gene lost 3 bases, with 15 bases spanning the gap. CDR1 is DFQATT and CDR2 is SNEGSKA in the germline V gene (reference sequence). This chain's CDR3 is CSARGGSGYEQYF. DNA for the CDR3: TGCAGTGCCAGGGGCGGGAGCGGCTACGAGCAGTACTTC.

This clonotype was seen repeatedly, ten times or more. The V call is TRBV4-2, the J call TRBJ2-5; D gene unclear. CDR1 and CDR2 (germline): LGHNA, YNFKEQ. The V gene lost 0 bases and the J gene lost 5 bases, with 7 bases spanning the gap. The CDR3 extends over 13 amino acids. The CDR3 region has the DNA TGTGCCAGCAGCCAAGATCGTCAGGAGACCCAGTACTTC. Translating gives CASSQDRQETQYF.

The J gene is TRBJ1-1, the V gene TRBV27; unclear D gene. The germline V gene encodes CDR1 MNHEY and CDR2 SMNVEV (reference sequence). With 6 bases removed from V and 2 bases from J, the gap between germline ends came to 13 bases. CDR3 length equals 14 residues. CDR3 in amino acids: CASSTRHGNTEAFF. The DNA of the CDR3 is TGTGCCAGCAGCACCCGTCACGGCAACACTGAAGCTTTCTTT.